Shown below are 5 T cell receptor beta chains from a single sample sequenced in a study of Ad26.COV2.S vaccination and SARS-CoV-2 variants. As for treatment: approximately 18 received Ad26.COV2.S at low or high dose, single or two shots; about 5 received placebo; per-sample allocation not given. Samples analyzed were those drawn on day 63 after the first vaccine or placebo injection. TCRdb keeps only in-frame clones here, not all; method: immunoSEQ multiplex PCR. This table holds roughly 510,000 clones, approximately 88% found once. Here the sequenced sample was peripheral blood, taken in a trial of Ad26.COV2.S vaccine versus placebo. The source of these receptors is a person aged 18-60 years who received the Ad26.COV2.S COVID-19 vaccine or a placebo.

The V call is TRBV4-1, the J call TRBJ2-7, with D perhaps TRBD1 (6 bases). Trimming took 0 bases from V and 1 from J, leaving 16 bases between them. From germline, CDR1 is MGHRA and CDR2 YSYEKL. The CDR3 runs to 17 residues. The CDR3 loop reads CASSQEPTGYPSYEQYF. The CDR3 DNA reads as TGCGCCAGCAGCCAAGAACCTACAGGGTATCCTTCCTACGAGCAGTACTTC.

CDR3 nucleotides: TGTGCCAGCAGTTTGCAGGGGAGAGCAGATACGCAGTATTTT. This translates into CASSLQGRADTQYF. The V gene is TRBV28, the J gene TRBJ2-3; TRBD1 is a possible D gene (6 bases). The CDR3 runs 14 residues. Trimming removed 3 bases at V and 4 bases at J, with 11 bases between. Looked up from germline, CDR1 is MDHEN and CDR2 is SYDVKM.

A single count supports this clone. The chain combines TRBV15 with TRBJ2-4; TRBD2 aligns across 12 bases. CDR1 and CDR2 from the germline V gene are LNHNV and YYDKDF (reference sequence). After removal of 5 bases from V and 7 bases from J, the junction contained 12 bases not matched to a gene. The CDR3 has 17 residues. Here the CDR3 reads CATSPRGLAGGPNIQYF. CDR3 coding DNA: TGTGCCACCAGCCCCAGGGGGCTAGCGGGAGGGCCTAACATTCAGTACTTC.

The V gene is TRBV24-1, the J gene TRBJ2-1; 7 positions match TRBD2. The CDR3 sequence is 15 residues long. The junction had 8 bases not matched to a gene; V was cut back by 4 bases and J by 6 bases. CDR1 and CDR2 (germline): KGHDR, SFDVKD. For the CDR3, the DNA is TGTGCCACCAGTGAACAGCGGGGATTGGGCAATGAGCAGTTCTTC. Translated, it gives CATSEQRGLGNEQFF.

This sequence joins TRBV23-1 and TRBJ2-5; perhaps TRBD1 as D (6 bases). TRBV23-1 is marked as an open reading frame, function uncertain. The CDR3 length is 15 residues. Trimming removed 8 bases at V and 4 bases at J, with 20 bases between. CDR3 loop: CASCQRGHKSETQYF. CDR3 DNA: TGCGCCAGCTGCCAGAGGGGACACAAATCAGAGACCCAGTACTTC.